These 19 T cell receptor beta chains were sequenced from one sample in a study of T-cell reconstitution after alpha-beta-depleted transplantation in children. During its preparation, the TCRbeta library received unique molecular identifiers. TCRdb itself ran the PCR reads through MiXCR, one entry per CDR3 protein. Among some 240,000 distinct CDR3 sequences, 9.7% were seen once, and the ten largest hold 5% to 5.5%. The source material was PBMCs from the stem cell graft donor, sampled from the stem cell graft. Receptors were obtained from a human donor who donated a stem cell graft to a child with SCID.

This clonotype has ten or more counts. In DNA, the CDR3 is TGCAGTGCCAGCGCCGCCCGGGTGACTGAAGCTTTCTTT. It is translated as CSASAARVTEAFF. The V gene is TRBV20-1, the J gene TRBJ1-1; D remains unclear. Germline V gene lookup returns CDR1 DFQATT and CDR2 SNEGSKA (reference sequence). This CDR3 region has 13 residues. V was pared by 6 bases and J by 5 bases, with 16 bases between.

This clonotype came up many times. This rearrangement joins TRBV4-3 to TRBJ2-3, with 8 bases matching TRBD1. The trim removed 2 bases at V and 5 bases at J, leaving 6 bases unmatched. This CDR3 has 15 amino acids. Germline V gene lookup returns CDR1 LGHNA and CDR2 YSLEER. The CDR3 spells CASSQQTGVGDTQYF. The CDR3 region has the DNA TGCGCCAGCAGCCAACAGACAGGGGTGGGAGATACGCAGTATTTT.

This clonotype was recorded at least ten times. The rearrangement uses TRBV29-1 and TRBJ1-1; tentatively, D is TRBD1 (5 bases). Germline CDR1 reads SQVTM; CDR2 reads ANQGSEA. CDR3 length equals 12 residues. Trimming removed 3 bases at V and 1 base at J, with 6 bases between. CDR3 coding DNA: TGCAGCGTTGATAGGGGGAACACTGAAGCTTTCTTT. Its translation is CSVDRGNTEAFF.

This clonotype was found a few times. The chain carries TRBV11-2 and TRBJ1-5; 9 bases match TRBD1. The germline V gene has CDR1 SGHAT and CDR2 FQNNGV. The length of the CDR3 is 18 residues. V was pared by 5 bases and J by 1 base, with 12 bases of the junction left unmatched. The CDR3 loop is CASSLLSGTGNSNQPQHF. The CDR3 region has the DNA TGTGCCAGCAGCCTCCTTTCCGGGACAGGGAACAGCAATCAGCCCCAGCATTTT.

The sample holds many counts of this clonotype. The rearrangement uses TRBV25-1 and TRBJ2-3, with D possibly being TRBD1 or TRBD2 (6 bases each). This CDR3 comprises 14 residues. Germline V CDR1 and CDR2: MGHDK, SYGVNS. Between the trimmed V and J ends, which lost 2 bases and 1 base, there was a span of 7 bases. This CDR3 is CASSEGGRTDTQYF. The CDR3 DNA reads as TGTGCCAGCAGTGAAGGGGGGCGCACAGATACGCAGTATTTT.

As regards this clonotype: This could be a read error, since a much larger clone is one nucleotide away. The rearrangement links TRBV10-3 to TRBJ1-1; TRBD1 matches at 7 bases. Germline-derived CDR1 and CDR2 are ENHRY and SYGVKD. CDR3 size: 18 residues. V gave up 5 bases and J gave up 3 bases; unmatched junction bases: 18. This CDR3 reads CAISFIGGPGARDTEAFF. In DNA, the CDR3 is TGTGCCATCAGTTTTATAGGGGGCCCGGGGGCGCGGGACACTGAAGCTTTCTTT.

V and J are TRBV7-2 and TRBJ2-5; perhaps TRBD1 as D (6 bases). Germline V gene data show CDR1 as SGHTA and CDR2 as FQGNSA. This CDR3 region has 15 residues. The V gene lost 4 bases and the J gene lost 5 bases, with 17 bases spanning the gap. In DNA form, the CDR3 reads TGTGCCAGCAGCTGGGCCAGGGGCAGTGGGGAGACCCAGTACTTC. As protein: CASSWARGSGETQYF. The complete variable domain, with remaining parts taken from reference TRBV7-2 and TRBJ2-5, reads GAGVSQSPSNKVTEKGKDVELRCDPISGHTALYWYRQSLGQGLEFLIYFQGNSAPDKSGLPSDRFSAERTGGSVSTLTIQRTQQEDSAVYLCASSWARGSGETQYFGPGTRLLVL.

This clonotype was seen repeatedly, ten times or more. The DNA of the CDR3 is TGTGCCAGCAGCCAGGGGTATGGGGCGACTAATGAAAAACTGTTTTTT. Amino acid sequence: CASSQGYGATNEKLFF. The rearrangement links TRBV4-2 to TRBJ1-4; a possible D gene is TRBD1 (5 bases). V was shortened by 3 bases and J by 2 bases, with 13 bases between the two germline ends. CDR1 LGHNA and CDR2 YNFKEQ come from the germline V gene. The CDR3 covers 16 residues.

This clonotype was detected many times. The V and J genes are TRBV6-5 and TRBJ1-1; TRBD1 matches 8 bases. Germline V lookup: CDR1 MNHEY, CDR2 SVGAGI. V was pared by 5 bases and J by 3 bases, with 5 bases of the junction left unmatched. This CDR3 has 14 amino acids. CDR3: CASSNDRGYTEAFF. CDR3 coding DNA: TGTGCCAGCAGTAACGACAGGGGCTACACTGAAGCTTTCTTT.

There are many counts of this clonotype. The chain combines TRBV9 with TRBJ2-5; D might be TRBD2 (5 bases). The germline gives CDR1 SGDLS, CDR2 YYNGEE. V gave up 3 bases and J gave up 2 bases, with 11 bases separating them. The CDR3 has 14 residues. CDR3 amino acids: CASSARAVQETQYF. CDR3 coding DNA: TGTGCCAGCAGCGCTCGAGCGGTTCAAGAGACCCAGTACTTC.

This clonotype was seen at least ten times. The chain links TRBV9 to TRBJ1-2; no clear D gene. The CDR3 consists of 14 residues. In germline, CDR1 is SGDLS, CDR2 YYNGEE. V was pared by 3 bases and J by 2 bases, with 11 bases between. The CDR3 nucleotides read TGTGCCAGCAGCGAGGAGGGTTACAACTATGGCTACACCTTC. The encoded protein is CASSEEGYNYGYTF.

The chain couples TRBV10-3 to TRBJ2-7; possibly TRBD1 for D (6 bases). Trimming removed 7 bases at V and 5 bases at J, with 18 bases between. Germline CDR1 ENHRY, CDR2 SYGVKD. The CDR3 is 14 amino acids. CDR3: CAINPGTNTDEQYF. Here the CDR3 DNA reads TGTGCCATCAACCCCGGGACAAATACGGACGAGCAGTACTTC.

This clonotype was seen many times. A much larger clone is a single base away; this may be a read error. This chain links TRBV5-1 with TRBJ2-1, with 11 bases identical to TRBD2. The CDR3 has 15 amino acids. Germline lookup yields CDR1 SGHRS and CDR2 YFSETQ. V was pared by 4 bases and J by 4 bases, with 4 bases of the junction left unmatched. The CDR3 protein is CASSRGLAEYNEQFF. For the CDR3, the DNA is TGCGCCAGCAGCCGGGGACTAGCGGAGTACAATGAGCAGTTCTTC.

This clonotype was counted at least ten times. The rearrangement joins TRBV20-1 to TRBJ2-7; tentative D call: TRBD1 (5 bases). The germline gives CDR1 DFQATT, CDR2 SNEGSKA (reference sequence). The V gene lost 4 bases and the J gene lost 3 bases, with 25 bases spanning the gap. The CDR3 covers 17 residues. In DNA form, the CDR3 reads TGCAGTGCTATCCCCCTCCGGACGGGTTTAAGGGGCTACGAGCAGTACTTC. Protein: CSAIPLRTGLRGYEQYF.

In this sample, this clonotype turned up many times. The J gene is TRBJ2-2, the V gene TRBV7-6; 10 bases are shared with TRBD1. The CDR3 totals 16 residues. After removal of 6 bases from V and 0 bases from J, the junction contained 4 bases not matched to a gene. Per the germline V gene, CDR1 is SGHVS and CDR2 is FNYEAQ. The CDR3 bases are TGTGCCAGCAGTTCCGGACAGGGGGCGAACACCGGGGAGCTGTTTTTT. Protein product: CASSSGQGANTGELFF.

This clonotype has at least ten counts. The chain recombines TRBV20-1 with TRBJ2-2; 7 nucleotides line up with TRBD1. V dropped 2 bases and J dropped 6; count of bases not matched to a gene: 3. The CDR3 runs 13 residues. CDR1 and CDR2 (germline): DFQATT, SNEGSKA (reference sequence). The DNA of the CDR3 is TGCAGTGCTAGACGACAGGGCTCCGGGGAGCTGTTTTTT. It specifies CSARRQGSGELFF.

There are many counts of this clonotype. This chain joins TRBV24-1 and TRBJ1-5, with 12 positions matching TRBD1. V lost 4 bases, J lost 0 bases, and 15 bases stayed unmatched. Germline loops: CDR1 KGHDR, CDR2 SFDVKD. The CDR3 spans 21 residues. Here the CDR3 DNA reads TGTGCCACCAGTGAATACCCCGGGACAGGGGGCAGAACAGATAGCAATCAGCCCCAGCATTTT. It codes for CATSEYPGTGGRTDSNQPQHF.

The sample holds many counts of this clonotype. This chain uses TRBV12-3 or TRBV12-4 with TRBJ2-1; D may match TRBD1 or TRBD2 (5 bases each). The CDR3 consists of 17 residues. Trimming took off 5 bases at V and 0 bases at J, with 17 bases between the two ends. CDR3 residues: CASSGPLVGTSYNEQFF. The CDR3 nucleotides read TGTGCCAGCAGTGGTCCCCTGGTCGGGACCTCCTACAATGAGCAGTTCTTC.

This clonotype was recorded only once. CDR3 nucleotides: TGTGCCAGTGCCCTGTCGGGAAGGGCCGGGGAGCTGTTTTTT. This translates into CASALSGRAGELFF. V usage is TRBV7-2 and J usage is TRBJ2-2; tentatively, D is TRBD2 (5 bases). Looked up from germline, CDR1 is SGHTA and CDR2 is FQGNSA. This CDR3 spans 14 amino acids. Trimming cost V 9 bases and J 6 bases, with 17 bases left between them. The full variable domain, with the rest looked up from reference TRBV7-2 and TRBJ2-2, is GAGVSQSPSNKVTEKGKDVELRCDPISGHTALYWYRQSLGQGLEFLIYFQGNSAPDKSGLPSDRFSAERTGGSVSTLTIQRTQQEDSAVYLCASALSGRAGELFFGEGSRLTVL.